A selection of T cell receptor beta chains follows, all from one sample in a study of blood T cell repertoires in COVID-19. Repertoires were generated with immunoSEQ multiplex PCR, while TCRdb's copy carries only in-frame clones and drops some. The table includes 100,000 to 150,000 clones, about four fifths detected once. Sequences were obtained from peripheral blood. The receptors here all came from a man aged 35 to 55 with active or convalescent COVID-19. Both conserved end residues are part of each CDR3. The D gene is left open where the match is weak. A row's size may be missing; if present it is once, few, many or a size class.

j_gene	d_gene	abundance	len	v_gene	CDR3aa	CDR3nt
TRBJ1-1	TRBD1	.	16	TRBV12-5	CASGLGGTGDIRVAFF	TGTGCTAGTGGTTTAGGCGGGACAGGGGACATACGGGTAGCTTTCTTT
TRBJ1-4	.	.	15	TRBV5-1	CASSLAHATNEKLFF	TGCGCCAGCAGCTTGGCCCATGCAACTAATGAAAAACTGTTTTTT
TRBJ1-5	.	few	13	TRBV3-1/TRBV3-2	CASSQSSAQPQHF	TGTGCCAGCAGCCAATCTAGCGCTCAGCCCCAGCATTTT
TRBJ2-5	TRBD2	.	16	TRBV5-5	CASSLSAGVIKETQYF	TGTGCCAGCAGCTTGTCAGCGGGGGTAATCAAAGAGACCCAGTACTTC
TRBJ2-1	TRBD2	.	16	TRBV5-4	CASSPSGGTRYNEQFF	TGTGCCAGCAGCCCGAGTGGGGGGACTAGATACAATGAGCAGTTCTTC
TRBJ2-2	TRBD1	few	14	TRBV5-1	CAGKPDRDTGELFF	TGCGCCGGGAAACCAGACAGGGACACCGGGGAGCTGTTTTTT
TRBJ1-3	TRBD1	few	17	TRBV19	CASSIARDSYSGNTIYF	TGTGCCAGTAGTATAGCCCGGGACAGCTACTCTGGAAACACCATATATTTT
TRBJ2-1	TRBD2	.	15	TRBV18	CASSSVAGSNNEQFF	TGTGCCAGCTCCTCCGTAGCGGGGAGCAACAATGAGCAGTTCTTC
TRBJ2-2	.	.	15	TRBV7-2	CASSGSGANTGELFF	TGTGCCAGCAGCGGATCGGGAGCGAACACCGGGGAGCTGTTTTTT
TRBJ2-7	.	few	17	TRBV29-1	CSVGKKKIAGLSYEQYF	TGCAGCGTTGGCAAGAAGAAGATCGCGGGACTGTCCTACGAGCAGTACTTC
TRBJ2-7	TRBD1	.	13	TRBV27	CASQTGGSYEQYF	TGTGCCAGCCAGACAGGGGGCTCCTACGAGCAGTACTTC
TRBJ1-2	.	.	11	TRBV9	CASAQATSYTF	TGTGCCAGCGCTCAGGCCACAAGCTACACCTTC
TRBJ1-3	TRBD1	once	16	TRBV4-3	CASSQGTGGSGNTIYF	TGCGCCAGCAGCCAAGGGACAGGGGGCTCTGGAAACACCATATATTTT
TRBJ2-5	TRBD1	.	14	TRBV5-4	CASSSQQGRETQYF	TGTGCCAGCAGCTCACAACAGGGGAGAGAGACCCAGTACTTC
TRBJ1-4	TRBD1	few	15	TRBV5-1	CASSSQGAANEKLFF	TGCGCCAGCAGCAGTCAGGGGGCGGCTAATGAAAAACTGTTTTTT
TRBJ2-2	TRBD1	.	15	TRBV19	CASSVGQGAVGELFF	TGTGCCAGTAGTGTCGGACAGGGGGCCGTCGGGGAGCTGTTTTTT
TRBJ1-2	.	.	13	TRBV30	CAWTGLKPGGYTF	TGTGCCTGGACAGGACTAAAACCTGGCGGCTACACCTTC
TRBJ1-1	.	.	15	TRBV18	CASSLNGGEGTEAFF	TGTGCCAGCTCCCTAAATGGGGGCGAGGGCACTGAAGCTTTCTTT
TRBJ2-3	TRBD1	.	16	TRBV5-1	CASSATGGVFTDTQYF	TGCGCCAGCAGCGCGACAGGGGGGGTCTTCACAGATACGCAGTATTTT
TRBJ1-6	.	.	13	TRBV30	CAWREGGNSPLHF	TGTGCCTGGAGGGAAGGGGGTAATTCACCCCTCCACTTT
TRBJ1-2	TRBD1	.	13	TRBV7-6	CASSPDRAYGYTF	TGTGCCAGCAGCCCTGACAGGGCATATGGCTACACCTTC
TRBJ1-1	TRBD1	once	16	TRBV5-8	CASSLGQALGSTEAFF	TGTGCCAGCAGCCTGGGACAGGCCCTGGGGAGCACTGAAGCTTTCTTT
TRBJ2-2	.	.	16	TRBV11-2	CASSLIASLNTGELFF	TGTGCCAGCAGCTTAATTGCTAGCTTGAACACCGGGGAGCTGTTTTTT
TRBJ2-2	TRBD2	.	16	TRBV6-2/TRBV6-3	CASSYPLISGAGELFF	TGTGCCAGCAGTTACCCCCTGATTAGCGGGGCCGGGGAGCTGTTTTTT
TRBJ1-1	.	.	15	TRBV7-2	CASSLLGGGDTEAFF	TGTGCCAGCAGCTTGCTGGGGGGTGGGGACACTGAAGCTTTCTTT
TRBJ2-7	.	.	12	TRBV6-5	CASVTDSYEQYF	TGTGCCAGCGTGACTGACTCCTACGAGCAGTACTTC
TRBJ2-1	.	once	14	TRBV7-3	CASSLDYPYNEQFF	TGTGCCAGCAGCTTAGACTACCCCTACAATGAGCAGTTCTTC
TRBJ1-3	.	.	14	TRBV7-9	CASSATGGKNTIYF	TGTGCCAGCAGCGCCACGGGAGGGAAAAACACCATATATTTT
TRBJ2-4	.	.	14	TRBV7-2	CASSEQGAKNIQYF	TGTGCCAGCAGCGAACAGGGAGCCAAAAACATTCAGTACTTC
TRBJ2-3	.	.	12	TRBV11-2	CASSSRSDTQYF	TGTGCCAGCAGCTCTCGGTCAGATACGCAGTATTTT
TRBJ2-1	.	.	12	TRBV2	CASHRGGDEQFF	TGTGCCAGCCATAGGGGGGGAGATGAGCAGTTCTTC